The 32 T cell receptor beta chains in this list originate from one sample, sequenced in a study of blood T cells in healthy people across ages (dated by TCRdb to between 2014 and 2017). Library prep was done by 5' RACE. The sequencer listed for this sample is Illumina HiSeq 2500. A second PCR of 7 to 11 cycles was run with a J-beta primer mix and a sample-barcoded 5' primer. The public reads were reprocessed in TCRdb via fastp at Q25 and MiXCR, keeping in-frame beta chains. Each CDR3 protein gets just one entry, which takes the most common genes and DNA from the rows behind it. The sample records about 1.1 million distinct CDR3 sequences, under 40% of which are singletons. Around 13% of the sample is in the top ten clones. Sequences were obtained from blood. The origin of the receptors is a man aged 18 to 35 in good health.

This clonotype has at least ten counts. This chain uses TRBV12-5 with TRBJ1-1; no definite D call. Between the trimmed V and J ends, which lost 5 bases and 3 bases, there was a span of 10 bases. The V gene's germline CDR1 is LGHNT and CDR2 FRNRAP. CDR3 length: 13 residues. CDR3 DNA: TGTGCTAGTGGTCCTAACTCGGACACTGAAGCTTTCTTT. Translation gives CASGPNSDTEAFF.

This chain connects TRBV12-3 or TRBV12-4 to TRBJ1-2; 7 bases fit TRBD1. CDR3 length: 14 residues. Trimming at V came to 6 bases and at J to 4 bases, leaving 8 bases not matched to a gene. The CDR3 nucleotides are TGTGCCAGCAGGCTGGGTGACAGGGCCTATGGCTACACCTTC. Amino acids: CASRLGDRAYGYTF.

The CDR3 region is CASSDLGRAGYTF. The CDR3 coding sequence is TGTGCCAGCAGTGACCTCGGGCGTGCCGGCTACACCTTC. This chain links TRBV6-2 or TRBV6-3 with TRBJ1-2; D is uncertain. CDR3 length equals 13 residues. V lost 5 bases to trimming and J lost 8 bases, with 15 bases between them. Looked up from germline, CDR1 is MNHEY and CDR2 is SVGEGT.

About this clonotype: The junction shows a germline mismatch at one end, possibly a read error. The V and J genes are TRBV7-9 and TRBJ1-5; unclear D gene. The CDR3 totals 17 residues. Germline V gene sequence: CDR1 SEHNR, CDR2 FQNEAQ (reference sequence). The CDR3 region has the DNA TGTGCCGGCAGCTCCTACCTTGGCACGGATAGCAATCAGCCCCAGCATTTT. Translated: CAGSSYLGTDSNQPQHF.

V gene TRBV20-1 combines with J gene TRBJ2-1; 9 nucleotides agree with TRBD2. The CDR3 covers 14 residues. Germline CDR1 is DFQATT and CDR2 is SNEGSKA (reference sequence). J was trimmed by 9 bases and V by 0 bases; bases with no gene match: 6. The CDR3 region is CSAREGTSSLEQFF. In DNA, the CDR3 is TGCAGTGCTAGAGAAGGGACTAGCTCCCTTGAGCAGTTCTTC.

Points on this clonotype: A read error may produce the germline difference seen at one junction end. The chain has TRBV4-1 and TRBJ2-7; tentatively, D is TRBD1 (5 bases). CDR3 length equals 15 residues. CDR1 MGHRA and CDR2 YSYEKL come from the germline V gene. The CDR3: CASSQAADTSYEQYF. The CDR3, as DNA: TGCGCCAGTAGCCAAGCCGCGGACACCTCCTACGAGCAGTACTTC.

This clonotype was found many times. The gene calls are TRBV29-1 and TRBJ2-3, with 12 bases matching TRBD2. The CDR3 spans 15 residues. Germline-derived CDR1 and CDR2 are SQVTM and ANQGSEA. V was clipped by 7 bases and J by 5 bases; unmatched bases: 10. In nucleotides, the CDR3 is TGCAGCGCCCCGTCTAGCGGGGGGGCTTTAGATACGCAGTATTTT. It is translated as CSAPSSGGALDTQYF.

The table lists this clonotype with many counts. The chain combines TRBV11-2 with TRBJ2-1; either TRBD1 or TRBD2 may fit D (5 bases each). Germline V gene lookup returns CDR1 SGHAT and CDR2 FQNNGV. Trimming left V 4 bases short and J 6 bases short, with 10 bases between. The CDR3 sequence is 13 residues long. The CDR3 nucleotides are TGTGCCAGCAGCTCCGGGACGGCCAATGAGCAGTTCTTC. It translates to CASSSGTANEQFF.

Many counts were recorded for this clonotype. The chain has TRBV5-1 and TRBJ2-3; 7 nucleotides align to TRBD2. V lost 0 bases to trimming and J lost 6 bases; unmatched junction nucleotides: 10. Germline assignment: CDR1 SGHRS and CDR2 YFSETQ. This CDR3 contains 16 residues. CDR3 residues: CASSLVASGGEDTQYF. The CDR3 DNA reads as TGCGCCAGCAGCTTGGTGGCTAGCGGTGGGGAGGATACGCAGTATTTT.

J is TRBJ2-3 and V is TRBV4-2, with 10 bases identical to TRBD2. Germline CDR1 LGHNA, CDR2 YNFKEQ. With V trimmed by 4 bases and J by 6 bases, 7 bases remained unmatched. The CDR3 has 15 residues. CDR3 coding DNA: TGTGCCAGCAGCCCTCTAGCGGGGGCTGGGGATACGCAGTATTTT. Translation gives CASSPLAGAGDTQYF.

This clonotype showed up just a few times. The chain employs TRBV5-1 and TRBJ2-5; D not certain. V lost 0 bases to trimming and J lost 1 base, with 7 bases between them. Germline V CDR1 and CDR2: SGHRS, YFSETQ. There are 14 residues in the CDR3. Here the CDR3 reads CASSLDSFQETQYF. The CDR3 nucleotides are TGCGCCAGCAGCTTGGACAGCTTCCAAGAGACCCAGTACTTC.

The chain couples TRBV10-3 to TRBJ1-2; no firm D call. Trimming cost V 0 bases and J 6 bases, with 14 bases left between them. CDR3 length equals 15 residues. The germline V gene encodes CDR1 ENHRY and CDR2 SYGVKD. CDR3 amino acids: CAISESWQNEDGYTF. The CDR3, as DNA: TGTGCCATCAGTGAGTCGTGGCAGAATGAGGATGGCTACACCTTC.

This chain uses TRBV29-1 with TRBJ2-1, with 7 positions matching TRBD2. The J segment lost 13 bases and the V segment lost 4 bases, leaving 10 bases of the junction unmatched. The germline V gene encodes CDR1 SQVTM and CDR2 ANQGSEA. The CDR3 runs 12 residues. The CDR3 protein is CSVGPGGETQFF. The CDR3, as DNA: TGCAGCGTTGGTCCGGGGGGAGAGACCCAGTTCTTC.

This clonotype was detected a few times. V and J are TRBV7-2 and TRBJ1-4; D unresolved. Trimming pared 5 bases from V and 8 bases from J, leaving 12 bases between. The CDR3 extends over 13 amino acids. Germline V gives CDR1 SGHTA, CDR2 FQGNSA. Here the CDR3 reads CASSPNVEEKLFF. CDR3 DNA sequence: TGTGCCAGCAGCCCTAATGTAGAGGAAAAACTGTTTTTT.

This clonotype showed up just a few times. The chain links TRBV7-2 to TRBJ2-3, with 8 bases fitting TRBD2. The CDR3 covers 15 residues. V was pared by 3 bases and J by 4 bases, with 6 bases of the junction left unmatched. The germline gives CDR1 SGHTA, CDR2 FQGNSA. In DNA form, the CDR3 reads TGTGCCAGCAGCTTTAGTAGCGGGAACGCAGATACGCAGTATTTT. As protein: CASSFSSGNADTQYF.

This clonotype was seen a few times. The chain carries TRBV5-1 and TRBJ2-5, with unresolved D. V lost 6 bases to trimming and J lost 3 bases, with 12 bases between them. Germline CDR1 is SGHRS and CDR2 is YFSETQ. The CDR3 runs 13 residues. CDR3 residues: CASKGHLKETQYF. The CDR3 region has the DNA TGCGCCAGCAAGGGTCACCTGAAAGAGACCCAGTACTTC.

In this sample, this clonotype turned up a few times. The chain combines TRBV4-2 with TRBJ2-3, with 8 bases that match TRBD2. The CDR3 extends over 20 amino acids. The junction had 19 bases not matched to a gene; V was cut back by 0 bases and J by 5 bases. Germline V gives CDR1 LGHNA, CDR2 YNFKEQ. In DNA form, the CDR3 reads TGTGCCAGCAGCCAAGATAAGCTCCGGGGGGGCCGGGAGAATAGAGATACGCAGTATTTT. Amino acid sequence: CASSQDKLRGGRENRDTQYF.

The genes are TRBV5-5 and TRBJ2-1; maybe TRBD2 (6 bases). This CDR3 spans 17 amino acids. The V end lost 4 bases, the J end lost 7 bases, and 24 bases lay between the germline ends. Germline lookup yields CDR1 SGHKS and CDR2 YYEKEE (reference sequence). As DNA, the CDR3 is TGTGCCAGCAGCCTCCGGGTCTCCCCGGAGGGATATAATGAGCAGTTCTTC. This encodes CASSLRVSPEGYNEQFF.

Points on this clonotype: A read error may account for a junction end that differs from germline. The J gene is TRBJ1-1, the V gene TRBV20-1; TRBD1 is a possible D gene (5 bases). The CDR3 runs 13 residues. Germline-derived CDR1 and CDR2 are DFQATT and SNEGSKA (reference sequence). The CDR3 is CIARAAGGTEAFF. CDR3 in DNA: TGCATTGCTAGAGCAGCCGGGGGCACTGAAGCTTTCTTT.

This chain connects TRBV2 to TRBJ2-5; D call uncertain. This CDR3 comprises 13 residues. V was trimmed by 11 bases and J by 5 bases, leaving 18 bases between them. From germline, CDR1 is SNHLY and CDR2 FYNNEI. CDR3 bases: TGTGCCTCCGCTTATGGAGTTTTGGAGACCCAGTACTTC. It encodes CASAYGVLETQYF.

Written as DNA, the CDR3 is TGTGCCAGCAGTTATTCTTCCGGGTTTAAGTTCTTC. This codes for CASSYSSGFKFF. The chain joins TRBV6-2 or TRBV6-3 to TRBJ2-1; no reliable D call. V was trimmed by 3 bases and J by 14 bases, leaving 14 bases between them. Germline V CDR1 and CDR2: MNHEY, SVGEGT. CDR3 length equals 12 residues.

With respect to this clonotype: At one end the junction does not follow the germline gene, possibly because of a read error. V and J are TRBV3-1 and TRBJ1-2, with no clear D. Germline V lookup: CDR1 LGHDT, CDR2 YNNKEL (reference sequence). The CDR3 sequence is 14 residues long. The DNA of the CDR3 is TGTGCCAGTAGCCAATCTGAACAGCTAGTTGGCTACACCTTC. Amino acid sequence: CASSQSEQLVGYTF.

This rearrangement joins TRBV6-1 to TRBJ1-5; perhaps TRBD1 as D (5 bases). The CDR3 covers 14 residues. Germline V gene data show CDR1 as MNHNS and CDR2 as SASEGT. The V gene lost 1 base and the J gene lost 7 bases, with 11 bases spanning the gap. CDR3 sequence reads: CASSEGWDGQPQHF. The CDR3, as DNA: TGTGCCAGCAGTGAAGGGTGGGACGGGCAGCCCCAGCATTTT.

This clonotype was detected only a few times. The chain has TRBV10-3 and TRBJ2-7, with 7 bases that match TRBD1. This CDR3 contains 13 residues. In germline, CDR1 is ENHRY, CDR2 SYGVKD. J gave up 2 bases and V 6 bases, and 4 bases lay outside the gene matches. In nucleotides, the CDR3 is TGTGCCATCAGCGGACAGGATACCTACGAGCAGTACTTC. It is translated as CAISGQDTYEQYF.

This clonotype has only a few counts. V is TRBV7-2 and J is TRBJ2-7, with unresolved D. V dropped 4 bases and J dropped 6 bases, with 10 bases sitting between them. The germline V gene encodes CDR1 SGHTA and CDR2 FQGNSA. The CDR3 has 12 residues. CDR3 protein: CASSSTASEQYF. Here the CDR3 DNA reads TGTGCCAGCAGCTCCACAGCTTCCGAGCAGTACTTC.

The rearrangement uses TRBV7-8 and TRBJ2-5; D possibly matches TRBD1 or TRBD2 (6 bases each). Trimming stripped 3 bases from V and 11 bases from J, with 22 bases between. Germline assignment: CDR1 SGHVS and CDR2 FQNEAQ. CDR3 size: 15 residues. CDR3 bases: TGTGCCAGCAGCTTTGGGGACGGGGGCTACAATGAGCAGTACTTC. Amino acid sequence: CASSFGDGGYNEQYF.

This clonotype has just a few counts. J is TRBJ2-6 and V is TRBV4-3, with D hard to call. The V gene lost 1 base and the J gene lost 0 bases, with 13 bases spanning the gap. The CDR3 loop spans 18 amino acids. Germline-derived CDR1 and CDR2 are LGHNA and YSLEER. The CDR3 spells CASSQVYAESSGANVLTF. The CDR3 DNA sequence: TGCGCCAGCAGCCAAGTCTACGCCGAGTCCTCTGGGGCCAACGTCCTGACTTTC.

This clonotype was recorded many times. The CDR3 DNA follows: TGCAGCGTTCGGAACATCGAGGAAAAACTGTTTTTT. As protein: CSVRNIEEKLFF. The V gene is TRBV29-1, the J gene TRBJ1-4, with D uncertain. V was clipped by 5 bases and J by 8 bases, with 12 bases between them. CDR1 SQVTM and CDR2 ANQGSEA come from the germline V gene. The CDR3 contains 12 residues.

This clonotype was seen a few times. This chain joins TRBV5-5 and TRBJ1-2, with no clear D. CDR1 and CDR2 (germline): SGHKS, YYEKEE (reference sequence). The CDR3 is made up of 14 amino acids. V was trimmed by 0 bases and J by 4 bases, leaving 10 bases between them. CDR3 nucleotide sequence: TGTGCCAGCAGCTTGGTTGAAGGGTTCTATGGCTACACCTTC. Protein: CASSLVEGFYGYTF.

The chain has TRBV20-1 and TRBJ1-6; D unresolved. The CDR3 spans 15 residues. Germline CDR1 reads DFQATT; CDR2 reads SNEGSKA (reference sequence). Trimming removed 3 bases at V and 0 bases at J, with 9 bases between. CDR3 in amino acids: CSASEPSSYNSPLHF. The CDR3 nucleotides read TGCAGTGCTAGTGAGCCGAGCTCCTATAATTCACCCCTCCACTTT.

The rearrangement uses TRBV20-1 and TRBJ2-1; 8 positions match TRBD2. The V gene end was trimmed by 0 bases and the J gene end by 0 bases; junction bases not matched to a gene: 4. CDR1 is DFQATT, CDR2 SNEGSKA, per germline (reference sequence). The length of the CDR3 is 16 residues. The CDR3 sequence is CSARDGGASSYNEQFF. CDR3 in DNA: TGCAGTGCTAGAGACGGGGGGGCTAGCTCCTACAATGAGCAGTTCTTC.

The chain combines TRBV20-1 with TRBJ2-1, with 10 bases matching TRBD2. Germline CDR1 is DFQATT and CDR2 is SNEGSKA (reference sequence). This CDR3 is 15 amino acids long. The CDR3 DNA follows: TGCAGCCTCCTCGATCTAGCGGGGGCCTACAATGAGCAGTTCTTC. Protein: CSLLDLAGAYNEQFF.